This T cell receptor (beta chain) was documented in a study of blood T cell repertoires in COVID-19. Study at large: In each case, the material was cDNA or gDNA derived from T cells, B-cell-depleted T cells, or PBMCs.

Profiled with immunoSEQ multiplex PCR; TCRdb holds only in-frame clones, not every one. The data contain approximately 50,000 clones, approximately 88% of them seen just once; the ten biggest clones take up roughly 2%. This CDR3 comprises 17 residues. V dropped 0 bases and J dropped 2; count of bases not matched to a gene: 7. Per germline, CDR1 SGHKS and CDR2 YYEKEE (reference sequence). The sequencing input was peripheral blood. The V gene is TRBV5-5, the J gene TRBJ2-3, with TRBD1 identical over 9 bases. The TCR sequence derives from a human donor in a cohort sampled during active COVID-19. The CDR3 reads CASSLEPGQGATDTQYF. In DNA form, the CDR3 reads TGTGCCAGCAGCTTGGAGCCGGGACAGGGTGCCACAGATACGCAGTATTTT. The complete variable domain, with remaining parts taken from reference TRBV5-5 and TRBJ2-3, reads DAGVTQSPTHLIKTRGQQVTLRCSPISGHKSVSWYQQVLGQGPQFIFQYYEKEERGRGNFPDRFSARQFPNYSSELNVNALLLGDSALYLCASSLEPGQGATDTQYFGPGTRLTVL.